This T cell receptor (beta chain) was identified in a study of blood T cell repertoires in COVID-19. At the level of the study: There were acute and convalescent COVID-19 samples, and they came from the United States, Italy and Spain. T cells, B-cell-depleted T cells, or PBMCs supplied cDNA or gDNA.

In the authors' workflow: Quantification of nucleated cells was approximated via reference gene primer amplification. The repertoire was sequenced with immunoSEQ multiplex PCR; TCRdb's copy has only in-frame clones and lacks some. The DNA was the basis for D and trimming; V, J and clone size are from that table. The table shows over 350,000 clones, with 80% to 90% occurring only once. A word on this clone: In the same sample, other DNA sequences code for this CDR3.

V was pared by 6 bases and J by 1 base, with 1 base of the junction left unmatched. Germline CDR1 SNHLY, CDR2 FYNNEI. The CDR3 runs 13 residues. The chain carries TRBV2 and TRBJ1-1, with TRBD1 matching 8 bases. The sequenced sample was peripheral blood. This TCR was sampled from a woman under 40 with acute or convalescent COVID-19. The CDR3 spells CASRDRANTEAFF. CDR3 nucleotides: TGTGCCAGCAGGGACAGGGCGAACACTGAAGCTTTCTTT.